This T cell receptor beta chain was captured by sequencing in a study of blood T cell repertoires in COVID-19. Study overall: COVID-19 samples from acute and convalescent phases originated in the United States, Italy and Spain. Sources were T cells, B-cell-depleted T cells, or PBMCs; the material itself was cDNA or gDNA.

Sequenced by immunoSEQ multiplex PCR; TCRdb stores in-frame clones only, minus some. This table holds 200,000 to 250,000 clones, about 93% found once. The CDR3 loop spans 14 amino acids. V gave up 4 bases and J gave up 8 bases; unmatched junction bases: 6. CDR1 SGHRS and CDR2 YFSETQ come from the germline V gene. This receptor was obtained from a man aged 60-69 years with COVID-19, enrolled during active disease. Sequenced sample: peripheral blood. This chain links TRBV5-1 with TRBJ1-4; TRBD1 agrees at 9 bases. In nucleotides, the CDR3 is TGCGCCAGCAGCGCCGGGACAGGGAAGGAAAAACTGTTTTTT. Its protein is CASSAGTGKEKLFF. The whole variable domain, filled in from reference TRBV5-1 and TRBJ1-4, reads KAGVTQTPRYLIKTRGQQVTLSCSPISGHRSVSWYQQTPGQGLQFLFEYFSETQRNKGNFPGRFSGRQFSNSRSEMNVSTLELGDSALYLCASSAGTGKEKLFFGSGTQLSVL.